The 6 T cell receptor beta chains in this list originate from one sample, sequenced in a study of CXCR3-negative and CXCR3-positive naive CD8 T cells. All TRB cDNA libraries came from 5' RACE performed with UMI labels. TCRdb derives one entry per CDR3 protein from the 5' RACE reads, leaving out DNA. The sample table includes 46,000 or so distinct CDR3 sequences. What was sequenced was naive CXCR3- CD8+ T cells from blood. The subset is: CD45RO-CCR7+CD27+CD95- naive CD8+ T cells lacking CXCR3 (TNR3-). These receptors all stem from a human donor in good health. Some clones in this sample may be carry-over from other donors' samples.

The gene calls are TRBV6-1 and TRBJ1-5. Germline-derived CDR1 and CDR2 are MNHNS and SASEGT. The CDR3 is 14 residues long. The CDR3 loop reads CASSELGSDQPQHF.

J is TRBJ2-2 and V is TRBV29-1. CDR3 size: 13 residues. Germline assignment: CDR1 SQVTM and CDR2 ANQGSEA. CDR3 in amino acids: CSAFSLGTGELFF.

V is TRBV6-5 and J is TRBJ2-1. The CDR3 runs to 17 residues. Germline V gives CDR1 MNHEY, CDR2 SVGAGI. The CDR3 spells CASSYEFNFNVPNEQFF.

The J gene is TRBJ2-7, the V gene TRBV7-3; checking the TCRdb D call of TRBD2 is not possible without DNA. Germline CDR1 is SGHTA and CDR2 is FQGTGA. This CDR3 contains 14 residues. The CDR3 spells CASSPTGTSDEQYF.

This chain uses TRBV29-1 with TRBJ2-7. This CDR3 is built from 13 residues. Germline CDR1 reads SQVTM; CDR2 reads ANQGSEA. CDR3 sequence: CSVLYSQNYEQYF.

This rearrangement joins TRBV29-1 to TRBJ1-5; the D call of TRBD1 rests on TCRdb alone, since no DNA is present to check it. The CDR3 is 15 residues long. CDR1 is SQVTM, CDR2 ANQGSEA, per germline. The CDR3 sequence: CSVSEVGDANQPQHF.